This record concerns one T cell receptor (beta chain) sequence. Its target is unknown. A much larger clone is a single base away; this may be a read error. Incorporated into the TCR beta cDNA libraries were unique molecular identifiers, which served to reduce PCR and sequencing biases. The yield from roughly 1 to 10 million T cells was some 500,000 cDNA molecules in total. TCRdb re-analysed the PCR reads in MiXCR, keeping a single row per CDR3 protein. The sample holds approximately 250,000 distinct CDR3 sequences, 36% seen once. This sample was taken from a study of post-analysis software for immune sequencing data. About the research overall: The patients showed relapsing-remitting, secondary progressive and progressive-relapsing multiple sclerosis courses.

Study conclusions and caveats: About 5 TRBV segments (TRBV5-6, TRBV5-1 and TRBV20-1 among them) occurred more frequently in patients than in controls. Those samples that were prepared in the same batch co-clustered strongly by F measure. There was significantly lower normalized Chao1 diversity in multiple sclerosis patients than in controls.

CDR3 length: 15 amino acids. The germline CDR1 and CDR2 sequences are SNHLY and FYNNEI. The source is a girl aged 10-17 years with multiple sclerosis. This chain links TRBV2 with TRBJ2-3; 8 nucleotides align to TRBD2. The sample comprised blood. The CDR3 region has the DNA TGTGCCAGCAGGGACACTAGCGGTCTCACAGATACGCTGTATTTT. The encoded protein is CASRDTSGLTDTLYF.